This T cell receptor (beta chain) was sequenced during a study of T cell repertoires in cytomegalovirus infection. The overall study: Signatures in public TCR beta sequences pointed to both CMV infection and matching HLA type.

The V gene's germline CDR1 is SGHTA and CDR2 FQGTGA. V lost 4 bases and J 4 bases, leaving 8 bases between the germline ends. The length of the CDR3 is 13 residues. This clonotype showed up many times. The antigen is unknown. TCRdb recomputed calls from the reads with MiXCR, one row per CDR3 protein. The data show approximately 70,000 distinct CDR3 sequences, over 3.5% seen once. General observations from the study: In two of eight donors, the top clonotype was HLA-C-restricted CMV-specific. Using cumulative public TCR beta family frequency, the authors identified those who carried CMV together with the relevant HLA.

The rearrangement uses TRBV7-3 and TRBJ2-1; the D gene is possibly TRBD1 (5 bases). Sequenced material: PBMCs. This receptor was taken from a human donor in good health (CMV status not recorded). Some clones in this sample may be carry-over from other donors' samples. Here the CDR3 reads CASSSRVYNEQFF. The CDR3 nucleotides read TGTGCCAGCAGCTCCAGGGTTTACAATGAGCAGTTCTTC.